The following is a TCR beta chain sequence with its context. Antigen: not known. The junction shows a germline mismatch at one end, possibly a read error. Using immunoSEQ multiplex PCR, the repertoire was profiled, and TCRdb retains in-frame clones only, with some absent. The data hold several thousand clones, with around 73% observed a single time. The sample comes from a study of chemoradiotherapy in HPV16-positive cancers. Study results and limitations: Candidate HPV-specific clones and E7-related TCR motifs grew in tumor during treatment. In HPV16-positive patients, HPV-responsive T-cell expansion tracked better recurrence-free survival.

This CDR3 spans 14 amino acids. In germline, CDR1 is LNHNV, CDR2 YYDKDF (reference sequence). The sequence was collected from a human donor with HPV-associated anogenital cancer. The V gene is TRBV15, the J gene TRBJ1-1, with a tentative D call TRBD1 (5 bases). This sample was gathered from a patient who underwent chemoradiotherapy. The DNA for the CDR3 is TGCCCCACACCAGTGGACAACATGAACACTGAGGCTTTCTTT. Translation: CPTPVDNMNTEAFF.